Each of the 14 T cell receptor beta chains below was sequenced from the same sample in a study of cytomegalovirus exposure and HLA in healthy donors. The PCR ran on 60 Vbeta and 13 Jbeta primers. The table came from immunoSEQ multiplex PCR; TCRdb's copy has only in-frame clones and leaves some out. The sample shows about 96,000 clones, 65% to 80% of them seen only once. The source material was PBMCs. The receptors stem from a woman aged 70 to 79 in good health and CMV-seropositive.

This chain links TRBV13 with TRBJ2-2; D not certain. The CDR3 length is 15 residues. Germline CDR1 reads PRHDT; CDR2 reads FYEKMQ (reference sequence). V shed 10 bases and J shed 1 base, with 16 bases lying between them. In nucleotides, the CDR3 is TGTGCCACCACCCTGGGCTCGCGGAACACCGGGGAGCTGTTTTTT. Translation: CATTLGSRNTGELFF.

CDR3 nucleotides: TGTGCCAGTAGTATTACTTCCGGACAGATCGGTCTAGCGGGCCGGAGCTCCTACGAGCAGTACTTC. It encodes CASSITSGQIGLAGRSSYEQYF. V usage is TRBV19 and J usage is TRBJ2-7; 8 nucleotides match TRBD2. The CDR3 contains 22 residues. The germline V gene encodes CDR1 LNHDA and CDR2 SQIVND (reference sequence). The junction had 25 bases not matched to a gene; V was cut back by 3 bases and J by 0 bases.

This sequence joins TRBV7-3 and TRBJ1-1; possible D gene TRBD1, 6 bases. The CDR3 is 14 residues long. Germline CDR1 reads SGHTA; CDR2 reads FQGTGA. V was pared by 6 bases and J by 4 bases, with 15 bases between. The CDR3 region is CASSSQGEGTEAFF. In DNA, the CDR3 is TGTGCCAGCAGTTCACAGGGTGAAGGCACTGAAGCTTTCTTT.

In the case of this clone: At the DNA level, this CDR3 is encoded by other sequences in the same sample as well. The rearrangement links TRBV7-9 to TRBJ1-4; 9 nucleotides agree with TRBD1. Germline CDR1 reads SEHNR; CDR2 reads FQNEAQ (reference sequence). The CDR3 is 13 residues long. V gave up 10 bases and J gave up 7 bases; unmatched junction bases: 7. In nucleotides, the CDR3 is TGTGCCACCAAAGGGGACAGGGTTGAAAAACTGTTTTTT. As protein: CATKGDRVEKLFF.

This clone was recorded a few times. The chain combines TRBV5-4 with TRBJ2-7; 7 bases align to TRBD1. The CDR3 contains 13 residues. Germline CDR1 SGHNT, CDR2 YYREEE (reference sequence). Unmatched junction bases numbered 6, after V lost 4 bases and J lost 5 bases. The CDR3 DNA reads as TGTGCCAGCAGCCAAAGGGGGCAAGACGAGCAGTACTTC. Protein product: CASSQRGQDEQYF.

This chain uses TRBV6-1 with TRBJ1-1, with D tentatively TRBD1 (6 bases). Germline assignment: CDR1 MNHNS and CDR2 SASEGT. Trimming took 5 bases from V and 7 from J, leaving 14 bases between them. The CDR3 has 13 amino acids. Written as DNA, the CDR3 is TGTGCCAGCAGTCCCCGTGGGGGCGGTGAAGCTTTCTTT. Encoded protein: CASSPRGGGEAFF.

The chain carries TRBV5-1 and TRBJ2-3; 7 bases fit TRBD2. This CDR3 has 17 residues. The V gene's germline CDR1 is SGHRS and CDR2 YFSETQ. Trimming removed 3 bases from V and 0 bases from J; junction bases left unmatched: 10. CDR3 protein: CASSSLPTSLSTDTQYF. The CDR3 region has the DNA TGCGCCAGCAGCTCCCTACCGACTAGCTTAAGCACAGATACGCAGTATTTT.

This clone showed up just a few times. The J gene is TRBJ1-1, the V gene TRBV19, with D possibly TRBD1 on 6 matching bases. V was shortened by 4 bases and J by 5 bases, with 14 bases between the two germline ends. The CDR3 contains 14 residues. Germline V CDR1 and CDR2: LNHDA, SQIVND (reference sequence). The CDR3 coding sequence is TGTGCCAGTAGTACACCCGAGACAGGAACTGAAGCTTTCTTT. Residues: CASSTPETGTEAFF.

The chain has TRBV7-9 and TRBJ1-2; D is unresolved. This CDR3 spans 10 amino acids. Germline-derived CDR1 and CDR2 are SEHNR and FQNEAQ (reference sequence). DNA for the CDR3: TGTTCCTTAAGTGCGTATGGCTACACCTTC. Protein product: CSLSAYGYTF.

The chain is built from TRBV5-1 and TRBJ2-5; 11 nucleotides match TRBD1. The germline CDR1 and CDR2 sequences are SGHRS and YFSETQ. V shed 3 bases, J shed 4 bases, and the junction held 8 bases outside the gene matches. This CDR3 has 16 amino acids. CDR3 DNA: TGCGCCAGCAGCTCCCGGACAGGGGGCGGCGTAGAGACCCAGTACTTC. Protein sequence: CASSSRTGGGVETQYF.

The J gene is TRBJ2-1, the V gene TRBV9; 11 bases agree with TRBD2. V trimming: 0 bases; J trimming: 5 bases; junction bases outside the gene matches: 13. The CDR3 extends over 19 amino acids. Germline V gene data show CDR1 as SGDLS and CDR2 as YYNGEE. The CDR3 sequence is CASSVATPIPGLADNEQFF. In nucleotides, the CDR3 is TGTGCCAGCAGCGTAGCTACCCCAATACCGGGACTAGCGGACAATGAGCAGTTCTTC. The complete variable domain, with remaining parts taken from reference TRBV9 and TRBJ2-1, reads DSGVTQTPKHLITATGQRVTLRCSPRSGDLSVYWYQQSLDQGLQFLIQYYNGEERAKGNILERFSAQQFPDLHSELNLSSLELGDSALYFCASSVATPIPGLADNEQFFGPGTRLTVL.

This chain connects TRBV19 to TRBJ2-6; 8 bases map to TRBD2. After removal of 0 bases from V and 0 bases from J, the junction contained 4 bases not matched to a gene. CDR1 and CDR2 (germline): LNHDA, SQIVND (reference sequence). There are 18 residues in the CDR3. The CDR3 reads CASSIELADYSGANVLTF. CDR3 DNA: TGTGCCAGTAGTATAGAACTAGCGGACTACTCTGGGGCCAACGTCCTGACTTTC.

V is TRBV4-3 and J is TRBJ1-5; D unclear. Germline CDR1 LGHNA, CDR2 YSLEER. The CDR3 runs 16 residues. V was trimmed by 0 bases and J by 2 bases, leaving 11 bases between them. The CDR3 coding sequence is TGCGCCAGCAGCCAAGAAGCCGGGGTTGGCAATCAGCCCCAGCATTTT. It yields the protein CASSQEAGVGNQPQHF.

The chain recombines TRBV27 with TRBJ1-3; D gene unclear. The V and J ends lost 2 bases and 4 bases respectively, with 9 bases between them. Germline V lookup: CDR1 MNHEY, CDR2 SMNVEV (reference sequence). CDR3 length: 14 residues. The DNA for the CDR3 is TGTGCCAGCAGTTTAAGCCACCCAGGAAACACCATATATTTT. Protein sequence: CASSLSHPGNTIYF.